This TCR beta chain originates from a study of blood T cell repertoires in COVID-19. Study summary: Nucleic acid was either cDNA or gDNA, and it came from T cells, B-cell-depleted T cells, or PBMCs.

In the authors' methods: Scientists estimated how many nucleated cells there were by amplifying reference gene primers. Profiling relied on immunoSEQ multiplex PCR, and the TCRdb table lists in-frame clones only, not all of them. For V, J and clone size, that table is used; D and trimming come from the DNA. The sample holds 230,000 or so clones, more than 65% seen once. The sequenced sample consisted of peripheral blood. The sequence was collected from a man aged 40-49 years who had recovered from COVID-19.

This chain's CDR3 is CASSSYYRDYEQYF. The CDR3 bases are TGTGCCAGCAGCTCATATTACAGGGACTACGAGCAGTACTTC. The V call is TRBV7-2, the J call TRBJ2-7; possible D gene TRBD1, 6 bases. V lost 4 bases and J lost 3, with 13 bases in between. The CDR3 is 14 amino acids. In germline, CDR1 is SGHTA, CDR2 FQGNSA.